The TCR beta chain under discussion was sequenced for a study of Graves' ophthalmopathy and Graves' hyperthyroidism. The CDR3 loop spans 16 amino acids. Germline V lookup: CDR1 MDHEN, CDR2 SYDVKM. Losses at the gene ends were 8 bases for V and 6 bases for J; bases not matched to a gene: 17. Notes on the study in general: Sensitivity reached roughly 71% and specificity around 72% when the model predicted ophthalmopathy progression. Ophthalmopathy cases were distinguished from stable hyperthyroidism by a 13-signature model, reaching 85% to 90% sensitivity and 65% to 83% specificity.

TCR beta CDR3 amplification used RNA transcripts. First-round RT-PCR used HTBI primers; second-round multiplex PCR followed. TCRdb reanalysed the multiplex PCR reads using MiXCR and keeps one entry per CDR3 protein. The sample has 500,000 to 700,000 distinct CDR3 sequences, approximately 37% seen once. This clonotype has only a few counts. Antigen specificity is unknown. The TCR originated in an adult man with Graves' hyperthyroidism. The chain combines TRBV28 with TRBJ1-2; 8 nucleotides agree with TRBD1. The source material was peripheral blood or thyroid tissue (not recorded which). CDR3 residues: CASSPLVGQGSDGYTF. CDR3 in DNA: TGTGCCAGCTCACCTTTAGTCGGACAGGGTAGCGATGGCTACACCTTC.